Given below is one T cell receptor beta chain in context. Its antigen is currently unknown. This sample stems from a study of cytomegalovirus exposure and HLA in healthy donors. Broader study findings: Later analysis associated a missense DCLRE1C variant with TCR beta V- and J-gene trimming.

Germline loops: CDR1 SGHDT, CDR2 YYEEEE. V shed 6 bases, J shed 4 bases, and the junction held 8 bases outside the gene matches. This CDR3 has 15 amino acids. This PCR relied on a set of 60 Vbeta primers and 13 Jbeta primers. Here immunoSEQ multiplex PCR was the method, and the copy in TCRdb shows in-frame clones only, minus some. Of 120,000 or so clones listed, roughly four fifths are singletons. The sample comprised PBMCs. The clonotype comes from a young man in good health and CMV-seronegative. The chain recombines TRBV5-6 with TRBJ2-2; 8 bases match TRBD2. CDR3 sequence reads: CASTPGGGRTGELFF. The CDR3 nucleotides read TGTGCCAGCACCCCGGGCGGGGGGCGCACCGGGGAGCTGTTTTTT.